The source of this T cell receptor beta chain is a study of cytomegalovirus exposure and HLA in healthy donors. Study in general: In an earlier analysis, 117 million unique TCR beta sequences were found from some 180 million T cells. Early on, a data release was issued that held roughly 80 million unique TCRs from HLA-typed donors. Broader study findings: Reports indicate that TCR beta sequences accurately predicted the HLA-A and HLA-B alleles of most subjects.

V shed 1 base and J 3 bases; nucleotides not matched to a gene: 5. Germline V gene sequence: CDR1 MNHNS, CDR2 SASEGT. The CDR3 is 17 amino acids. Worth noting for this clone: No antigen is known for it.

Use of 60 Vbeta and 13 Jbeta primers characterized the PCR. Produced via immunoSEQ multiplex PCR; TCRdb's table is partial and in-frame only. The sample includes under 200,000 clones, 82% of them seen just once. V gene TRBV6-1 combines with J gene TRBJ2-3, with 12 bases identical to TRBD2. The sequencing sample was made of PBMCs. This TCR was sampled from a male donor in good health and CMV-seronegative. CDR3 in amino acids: CASSEGSLAGGTDTQYF. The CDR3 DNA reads TGTGCCAGCAGTGAAGGGAGCCTAGCGGGGGGGACAGATACGCAGTATTTT.